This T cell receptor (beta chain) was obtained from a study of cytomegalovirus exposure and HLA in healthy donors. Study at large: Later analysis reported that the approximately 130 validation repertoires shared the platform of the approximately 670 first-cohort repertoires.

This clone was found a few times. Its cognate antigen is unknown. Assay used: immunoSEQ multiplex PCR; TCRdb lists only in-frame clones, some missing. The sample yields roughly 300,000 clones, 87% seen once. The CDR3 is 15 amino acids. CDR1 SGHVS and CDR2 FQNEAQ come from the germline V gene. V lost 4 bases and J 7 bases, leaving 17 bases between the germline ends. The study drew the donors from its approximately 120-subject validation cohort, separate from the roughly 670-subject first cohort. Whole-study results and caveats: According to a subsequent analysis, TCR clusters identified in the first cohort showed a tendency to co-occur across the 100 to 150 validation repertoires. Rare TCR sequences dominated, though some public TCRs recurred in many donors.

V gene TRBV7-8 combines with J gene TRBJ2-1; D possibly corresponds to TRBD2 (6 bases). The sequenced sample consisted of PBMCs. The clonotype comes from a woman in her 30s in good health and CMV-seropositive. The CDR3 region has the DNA TGTGCCAGCAGCTCGGGGGACCGGGGGAGAAATGAGCAGTTCTTC. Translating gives CASSSGDRGRNEQFF.